A selection of T cell receptor beta chains follows, all from one sample in a study of shared clonotypes between healthy human individuals. Profiling relied on immunoSEQ multiplex PCR, and the TCRdb table lists in-frame clones only, not all of them. Seen here are 550,000 to 700,000 clones, around 73% observed once, and the top ten hold under 2%. Material: memory CD4+ T cells sorted from blood. These receptors came from a woman aged 25-40 years in good health. Each CDR3 is given with its conserved first and last residue. The order of the fields is CDR3 DNA, CDR3 protein, D gene, J gene, V gene, clone size. The D gene is left open where the match is weak. Part of the rows lack a size; the others show once, few, many or a class for expanded clones.

TGCGCCAGCAGCTTGTCCAGCGGGGCCTACAATGAGCAGTTCTTC,CASSLSSGAYNEQFF,TRBD2,TRBJ2-1,TRBV5-1,many
TGTGCCAGCAGAATCCTGACTGAAGCTTTCTTT,CASRILTEAFF,-,TRBJ1-1,TRBV28,-
TGCGCCAGCAGCCATACTCCGACAGGGCAAGAGACCCAGTACTTC,CASSHTPTGQETQYF,TRBD1,TRBJ2-5,TRBV4-1,-
TGTGCCAGCAACCCCCCAAGGGGCTTCGGAGGTGGCTACACCTTC,CASNPPRGFGGGYTF,-,TRBJ1-2,TRBV28,-
TGTGCCAGCAGTTTAATACAGCCCTCCTACGAGCAGTACTTC,CASSLIQPSYEQYF,-,TRBJ2-7,TRBV28,-
TGTGCCAGCAGCTTACCCCCCAGAAACTATGGCTACACCTTC,CASSLPPRNYGYTF,-,TRBJ1-2,TRBV7-2,-
TGTGCCAGCAGCTCTAAATTGGGACTAGCGTCCAACAATGAGCAGTTCTTC,CASSSKLGLASNNEQFF,TRBD2,TRBJ2-1,TRBV11-3,-
TGCAGCGGTGTAGCGGGAGGTACAGATACGCAGTATTTT,CSGVAGGTDTQYF,TRBD2,TRBJ2-3,TRBV29-1,-
TGTGCCAGCAGCGTAGGGGCAAACCCCGCTTTCTTT,CASSVGANPAFF,-,TRBJ1-1,TRBV9,-
TGCGCCAGCAGTAAGTCCAGTCCCTACAATGAGCAGTTCTTC,CASSKSSPYNEQFF,-,TRBJ2-1,TRBV10-1,-
TGTGCCTGGAGGGGGTTGGACACTAATGAAAAACTGTTTTTT,CAWRGLDTNEKLFF,-,TRBJ1-4,TRBV30,-
TGTGCCAGCAGTTTAGTCGCACTCGGCTCCTACGAGCAGTACTTC,CASSLVALGSYEQYF,-,TRBJ2-7,TRBV27,few
TGTGCCAGCAGCCCTGCGGGTCTAGCGGACACCGGGGAGCTGTTTTTT,CASSPAGLADTGELFF,TRBD2,TRBJ2-2,TRBV7-6,-
TGTGCCAGCAGCTTAGATTGGTCTCGCGGGGAGCTGTTTTTT,CASSLDWSRGELFF,-,TRBJ2-2,TRBV7-2,-
TGCGCCAGCAGCCCGAGACAGGGGGCAAGCAACGAGCAGTACTTC,CASSPRQGASNEQYF,TRBD1,TRBJ2-7,TRBV5-1,-
TGTGCCAGCAGATTCCGGGACAGCCCCCACGGAGATGAAAAACTGTTTTTT,CASRFRDSPHGDEKLFF,TRBD1,TRBJ1-4,TRBV27,-
TGTGCCAGTGCACAGTACCTCACAGATACGCAGTATTTT,CASAQYLTDTQYF,-,TRBJ2-3,TRBV6-1,-
TGTGCCAGCAGTTTATGGGGACAGGTTTCTACTAATGAAAAACTGTTTTTT,CASSLWGQVSTNEKLFF,TRBD1,TRBJ1-4,TRBV28,-
TGTGCCAGCAGCCCGAACGCCGGGACAGGGGGAGAGACCCAGTACTTC,CASSPNAGTGGETQYF,TRBD1,TRBJ2-5,TRBV5-4,-
TGTGCCAGCAGCGCAAACAGGGGCAATGAGCAGTTCTTC,CASSANRGNEQFF,TRBD1,TRBJ2-1,TRBV9,-
TGTGCCAGCATCATGGGGACTAGCGGGGCCTACGAGCAGTACTTC,CASIMGTSGAYEQYF,TRBD2,TRBJ2-7,TRBV28,few
TGTGCCATCAACAGGGGAATTTCCTACGAGCAGTACTTC,CAINRGISYEQYF,TRBD1,TRBJ2-7,TRBV6-5,-
TGTGCCAGCAGCCCGCATGGGCATACGCAGTATTTT,CASSPHGHTQYF,-,TRBJ2-3,TRBV9,few
TGCGCCAGCAGTGAGTTAACTAACTATGGCTACACCTTC,CASSELTNYGYTF,-,TRBJ1-2,TRBV10-2,-
TGTGCCAGCAGCCCCACCAGGGAGCCTGGGGCCAACGTCCTGACTTTC,CASSPTREPGANVLTF,-,TRBJ2-6,TRBV7-9,few
TGTGCCAGCTCACCATCACGGGTTGGGCAGAATGAGCAGTTCTTC,CASSPSRVGQNEQFF,-,TRBJ2-1,TRBV18,-
TGTGCCAGCAGCTTAGGAAGACACCGAACCACAGATACGCAGTATTTT,CASSLGRHRTTDTQYF,-,TRBJ2-3,TRBV11-1,-
TGTGCCAGCAGTCCCCCGGGGATCTTTAACATTCAGTACTTC,CASSPPGIFNIQYF,-,TRBJ2-4,TRBV27,-
TGCGCCAGCAGCTTGTTTGGGGATAGCAATCAGCCCCAGCATTTT,CASSLFGDSNQPQHF,-,TRBJ1-5,TRBV5-1,-
TGTGCCAGCAGCTTGGAGGGCAGGGGAATAATACAAGAGACCCAGTACTTC,CASSLEGRGIIQETQYF,-,TRBJ2-5,TRBV5-8,-
TGTGCCATCAGGCCGGGACAGAATAACTATGGCTACACCTTC,CAIRPGQNNYGYTF,TRBD1,TRBJ1-2,TRBV10-3,-
TGTGCCAGCAGCGTAGGTGGAGGGGGGAACACTGAAGCTTTCTTT,CASSVGGGGNTEAFF,-,TRBJ1-1,TRBV9,-
TGTGCCAGTAGAATTACAGACGTGAACACTGAAGCTTTCTTT,CASRITDVNTEAFF,-,TRBJ1-1,TRBV19,-
TGTGCCAGCAGCCAAGCGGGCGGTTCCACAGATACGCAGTATTTT,CASSQAGGSTDTQYF,-,TRBJ2-3,TRBV4-2,-
TGTGCCAGCAGTGAGGAAGCGGGGGGCACAGATACGCAGTATTTT,CASSEEAGGTDTQYF,TRBD2,TRBJ2-3,TRBV6-4,-
TGTGCCAGTAGTTACTGGGGGCGAGCGGCAGATACGCAGTATTTT,CASSYWGRAADTQYF,-,TRBJ2-3,TRBV19,-
TGTGCCAGCAGCCAAGCCACTGTGTGGGCCGGGGGTACGCAGTATTTT,CASSQATVWAGGTQYF,-,TRBJ2-3,TRBV4-2,-
TGTGCCACCAGCCAGTCAAAAGGAGATACGCAGTATTTT,CATSQSKGDTQYF,-,TRBJ2-3,TRBV15,-
TGTGCCAGCAGTGAGTCCGGGACAGGGGAATACAATGAGCAGTTCTTC,CASSESGTGEYNEQFF,TRBD1,TRBJ2-1,TRBV25-1,-
TGCAGCGCCGGGGTGGGGGGCGAGAGCTATGGCTACACCTTC,CSAGVGGESYGYTF,-,TRBJ1-2,TRBV29-1,many
TGTGCCAGCACGAGTTGGCTGGACAATGAGCAGTTCTTC,CASTSWLDNEQFF,-,TRBJ2-1,TRBV7-9,-
TGTGCCAGCAGTCGGGACGGCTACACTGAAGCTTTCTTT,CASSRDGYTEAFF,-,TRBJ1-1,TRBV2,many
TGTGCCAGCAGTCGACGCTGGGGGGGCGCGGGCTATGGCTACACCTTC,CASSRRWGGAGYGYTF,-,TRBJ1-2,TRBV27,few
TGTGCCAGCAGCCCAGAGGTTCCAACTAATGAAAAACTGTTTTTT,CASSPEVPTNEKLFF,-,TRBJ1-4,TRBV27,few
TGTGCCAGCAGTTACCTACGAGGGGACTATGGCTACACCTTC,CASSYLRGDYGYTF,-,TRBJ1-2,TRBV6-5,-
TGTGCCAGTAGTATCAAGATGTCGGTTGGGAACTCCATTAGCACAGATACGCAGTATTTT,CASSIKMSVGNSISTDTQYF,-,TRBJ2-3,TRBV19,once
TGTGCCAGTAGTATGCTAGCGGGAACCCTCAGGGCCCAGTACTTC,CASSMLAGTLRAQYF,TRBD2,TRBJ2-5,TRBV19,-
TGCAGTGCCGTTCACTACGAGCAGTACTTC,CSAVHYEQYF,-,TRBJ2-7,TRBV20-1,-
TGTGCCAGCAGCCTAGAGACCCATGGGAATGAAAAACTGTTTTTT,CASSLETHGNEKLFF,-,TRBJ1-4,TRBV7-8,-
TGTGCCAGCAGACAAACAGGGGCAGGGGATGCTTTCTTT,CASRQTGAGDAFF,TRBD1,TRBJ1-1,TRBV7-3,-
TGTGCCAGCAGCCGCTCGCGGGGAACGAACACCGGGGAGCTGTTTTTT,CASSRSRGTNTGELFF,-,TRBJ2-2,TRBV7-9,-
TGTGCCAGCAGTTCTCCTGGGACAGGGGGAGATCAGCCCCAGCATTTT,CASSSPGTGGDQPQHF,TRBD1,TRBJ1-5,TRBV28,-
TGTGCCAGCAGCTTAGGCTTAAATAGCAATCAGCCCCAGCATTTT,CASSLGLNSNQPQHF,-,TRBJ1-5,TRBV7-2,-
TGTGCCAGCAGCCCCACCTTTGGCGGATACACAGATACGCAGTATTTT,CASSPTFGGYTDTQYF,-,TRBJ2-3,TRBV7-9,-
TGCGCCAGCAGCTACTTAGCGGGAGGCCCCTACAATGAGCAGTTCTTC,CASSYLAGGPYNEQFF,TRBD2,TRBJ2-1,TRBV5-1,few
TGTGCCACCCTAGCGGGTGCAGACGTGAACACCGGGGAGCTGTTTTTT,CATLAGADVNTGELFF,TRBD2,TRBJ2-2,TRBV2,-